The 2 T cell receptor beta chains reported below all come from one sample, sequenced in a study of read filtering for tumor transcriptome and immune sequencing. Molecular barcoded adaptors covering alpha/delta and beta/gamma chains were used on 400 to 450 ng RNA. TCRdb used MiXCR to reprocess the reads, holding one entry per CDR3 protein. The sample includes roughly 90,000 distinct CDR3 sequences, around an eighth of them seen just once. Source material: a population of CD138-negative cells sorted from bone marrow. Every receptor here comes from a donor at least 40 years old with multiple myeloma.

In its sample, this clonotype was seen many times. The rearrangement joins TRBV29-1 to TRBJ2-5, with 9 bases that match TRBD1. The V gene end was trimmed by 3 bases and the J gene end by 5 bases; junction bases not matched to a gene: 7. In germline, CDR1 is SQVTM, CDR2 ANQGSEA. This CDR3 region has 14 residues. The CDR3: CSVEDTGGVETQYF. DNA for the CDR3: TGCAGCGTTGAGGACACAGGGGGCGTGGAGACCCAGTACTTC.

In its sample, this clonotype was seen many times. The chain has TRBV18 and TRBJ2-2; 10 bases are a match to TRBD2. CDR1 KGHSH and CDR2 LQKENI come from the germline V gene. V shed 2 bases, J shed 0 bases, and the junction held 6 bases outside the gene matches. The CDR3 is 18 amino acids. The CDR3 loop is CASSPKGLATTNTGELFF. The CDR3 bases are TGTGCCAGCTCACCAAAGGGACTAGCGACTACGAACACCGGGGAGCTGTTTTTT. The whole variable domain, filled in from reference TRBV18 and TRBJ2-2, reads NAGVMQNPRHLVRRRGQEARLRCSPMKGHSHVYWYRQLPEEGLKFMVYLQKENIIDESGMPKERFSAEFPKEGPSILRIQQVVRGDSAAYFCASSPKGLATTNTGELFFGEGSRLTVL.